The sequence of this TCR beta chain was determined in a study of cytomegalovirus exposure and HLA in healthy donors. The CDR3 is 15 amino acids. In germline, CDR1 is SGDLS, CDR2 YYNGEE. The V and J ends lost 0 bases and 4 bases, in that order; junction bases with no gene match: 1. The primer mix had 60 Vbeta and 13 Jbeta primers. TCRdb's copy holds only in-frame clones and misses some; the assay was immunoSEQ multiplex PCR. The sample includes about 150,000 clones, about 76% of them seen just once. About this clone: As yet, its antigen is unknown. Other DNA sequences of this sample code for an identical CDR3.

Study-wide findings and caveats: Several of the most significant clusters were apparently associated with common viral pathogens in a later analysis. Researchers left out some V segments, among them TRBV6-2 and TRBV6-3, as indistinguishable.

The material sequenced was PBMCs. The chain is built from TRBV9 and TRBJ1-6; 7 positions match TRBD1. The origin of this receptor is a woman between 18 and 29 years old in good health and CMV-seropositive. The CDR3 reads CASSVGQGYNSPLHF. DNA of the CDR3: TGTGCCAGCAGCGTAGGACAGGGTTATAATTCACCCCTCCACTTT.